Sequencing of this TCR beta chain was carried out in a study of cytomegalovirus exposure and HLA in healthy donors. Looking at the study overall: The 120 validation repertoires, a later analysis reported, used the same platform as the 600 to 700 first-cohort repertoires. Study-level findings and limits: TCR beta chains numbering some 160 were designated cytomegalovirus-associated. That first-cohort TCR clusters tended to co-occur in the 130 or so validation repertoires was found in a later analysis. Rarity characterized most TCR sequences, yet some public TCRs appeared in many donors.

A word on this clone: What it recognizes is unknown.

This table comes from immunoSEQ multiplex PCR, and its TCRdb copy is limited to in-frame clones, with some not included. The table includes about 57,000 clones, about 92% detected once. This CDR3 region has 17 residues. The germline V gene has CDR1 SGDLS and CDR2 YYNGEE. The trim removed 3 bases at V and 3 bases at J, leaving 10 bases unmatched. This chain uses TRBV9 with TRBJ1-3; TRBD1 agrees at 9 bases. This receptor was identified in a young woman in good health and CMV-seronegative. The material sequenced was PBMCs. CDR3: CASSAQTGGIDGNTIYF. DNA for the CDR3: TGTGCCAGCAGCGCGCAGACAGGGGGTATTGATGGAAACACCATATATTTT.